Following are 7 T cell receptor beta chains from one sample sequenced in a study of beta chain features in type 1 diabetes. TCRB transcripts that were expressed got sequenced, as all of the isolated RNA had been reverse transcribed. The method was immunoSEQ multiplex PCR; TCRdb's version includes in-frame clones alone and lacks a portion of them. The repertoire holds about 270,000 clones, with about 14% as singletons. Material for sequencing was naive CD4+ T cells from blood. The receptors come from a woman in her forties in good health.

The rearrangement uses TRBV9 and TRBJ2-3, with 7 nucleotides matching TRBD1. J was trimmed by 7 bases and V by 3 bases; bases with no gene match: 8. CDR1 is SGDLS, CDR2 YYNGEE, per germline. This CDR3 is built from 14 residues. CDR3: CASSDTTGPHTQYF. CDR3 DNA sequence: TGTGCCAGCAGCGATACGACAGGGCCGCATACGCAGTATTTT.

This clone was found a few times. J is TRBJ2-2 and V is TRBV9, with D perhaps TRBD2 (6 bases). V dropped 0 bases and J dropped 6 bases, with 9 bases sitting between them. This CDR3 spans 14 amino acids. Per the germline V gene, CDR1 is SGDLS and CDR2 is YYNGEE. The CDR3 loop is CASSVEGEAGELFF. The CDR3 coding sequence is TGTGCCAGCAGCGTAGAAGGGGAGGCCGGGGAGCTGTTTTTT.

V and J are TRBV6-4 and TRBJ2-1; TRBD2 matches 8 bases. The CDR3 runs 15 residues. V gave up 4 bases and J gave up 9 bases; unmatched junction bases: 11. CDR1 and CDR2 from the germline V gene are MRHNA and SNTAGT. This CDR3 is CASSAGPGGAFEQFF. DNA for the CDR3: TGTGCCAGCAGTGCCGGCCCCGGGGGGGCCTTTGAGCAGTTCTTC.

V usage is TRBV6-5 and J usage is TRBJ1-2; TRBD1 agrees at 8 bases. With V trimmed by 6 bases and J by 5 bases, 5 bases remained unmatched. The germline V gene encodes CDR1 MNHEY and CDR2 SVGAGI. This CDR3 has 13 residues. The CDR3 protein is CASSETGAYGYTF. In DNA, the CDR3 is TGTGCCAGCAGCGAGACAGGGGCGTATGGCTACACCTTC.

The V call is TRBV6-6, the J call TRBJ1-1; 7 bases match TRBD1. From germline, CDR1 is MNHNY and CDR2 SVGAGI (reference sequence). This CDR3 comprises 14 residues. Losses at the gene ends were 0 bases for V and 4 bases for J; bases not matched to a gene: 2. CDR3 nucleotides: TGTGCCAGCAGTTACTCGGCAGGGGGCACTGAAGCTTTCTTT. It translates to CASSYSAGGTEAFF.

The chain employs TRBV9 and TRBJ2-3; maybe TRBD1 (6 bases). V shed 6 bases and J shed 0 bases, with 14 bases lying between them. Germline V CDR1 and CDR2: SGDLS, YYNGEE. This CDR3 has 15 residues. CDR3 nucleotides: TGTGCCAGCACCCGACAGGACCATAGCACAGATACGCAGTATTTT. This codes for CASTRQDHSTDTQYF.

This clone has just a few counts. This chain links TRBV9 with TRBJ2-1; 9 nucleotides line up with TRBD2. CDR3 size: 15 residues. After removal of 4 bases from V and 4 bases from J, the junction contained 6 bases not matched to a gene. Germline lookup yields CDR1 SGDLS and CDR2 YYNGEE. The chain's CDR3 is CASSSSGASYNEQFF. Written as DNA, the CDR3 is TGTGCCAGCAGCTCTAGCGGGGCAAGTTACAATGAGCAGTTCTTC. Looking up the rest from reference TRBV9 and TRBJ2-1 gives the full variable domain: DSGVTQTPKHLITATGQRVTLRCSPRSGDLSVYWYQQSLDQGLQFLIQYYNGEERAKGNILERFSAQQFPDLHSELNLSSLELGDSALYFCASSSSGASYNEQFFGPGTRLTVL.